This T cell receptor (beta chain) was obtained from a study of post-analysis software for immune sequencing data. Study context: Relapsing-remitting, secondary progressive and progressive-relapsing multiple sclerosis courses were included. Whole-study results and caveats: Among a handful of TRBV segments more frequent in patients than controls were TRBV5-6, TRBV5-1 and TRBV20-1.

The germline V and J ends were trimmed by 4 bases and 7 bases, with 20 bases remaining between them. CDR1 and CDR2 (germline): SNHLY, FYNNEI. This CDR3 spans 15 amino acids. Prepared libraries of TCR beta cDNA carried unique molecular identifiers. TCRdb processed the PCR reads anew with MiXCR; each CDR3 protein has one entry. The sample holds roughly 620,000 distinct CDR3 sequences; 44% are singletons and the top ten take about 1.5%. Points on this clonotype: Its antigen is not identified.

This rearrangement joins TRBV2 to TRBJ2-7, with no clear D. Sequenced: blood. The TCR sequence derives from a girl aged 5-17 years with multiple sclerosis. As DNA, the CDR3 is TGTGCCAGCAGTGTAGAGAAGAGCTCCCACAATGAGCAGTACTTC. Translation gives CASSVEKSSHNEQYF. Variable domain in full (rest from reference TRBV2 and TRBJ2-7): EPEVTQTPSHQVTQMGQEVILRCVPISNHLYFYWYRQILGQKVEFLVSFYNNEISEKSEIFDDQFSVERPDGSNFTLKIRSTKLEDSAMYFCASSVEKSSHNEQYFGPGTRLTVT.